This T cell receptor (beta chain) was identified during a study of T-cell reconstitution after alpha-beta-depleted transplantation in children. Study-level findings and limits: Diversity of TCRbeta at day 60 was high in some patients, arising from surviving recipient T cells and thymic progenitors.

Germline-derived CDR1 and CDR2 are KGHSH and LQKENI. The CDR3 runs to 18 residues. The V gene lost 0 bases and the J gene lost 3 bases, with 17 bases spanning the gap. This clonotype was counted once. What it binds is unknown. Molecular barcoding with unique molecular identifiers was used for the TCRbeta library. TCRdb fed the PCR reads into MiXCR, producing one record per CDR3 protein. The sample records hundreds of thousands of distinct CDR3 sequences, 17% being singletons. The rearrangement joins TRBV18 to TRBJ2-2; a weak D match, TRBD1 (5 bases). This clonotype originated in a male patient between 2 and 10 years old who had a stem cell transplant for acute lymphoblastic leukemia, so the T cells may come from the graft donor. The specimen was PBMCs, mostly from graft donor cells, collected 360 days after TCRalphabeta/CD19-depleted stem cell transplant. CDR3 coding DNA: TGTGCCAGCTCACCACCACACTTACAGGCTGCGGACACCGGGGAGCTGTTTTTT. This codes for CASSPPHLQAADTGELFF.